The 9 T cell receptor beta chains reported below all come from one sample, sequenced in a study of CD8 T cells in ankylosing spondylitis. Each CDR3 protein gets one entry after TCRdb re-called the 5' RACE reads with MiXCR. Here the sample spans about 240,000 distinct CDR3 sequences, around 7.8% being singletons. Input material: blood, either unsorted or a sorted T cell fraction (not recorded which). All receptors come from a male donor with ankylosing spondylitis or in good health (not recorded which).

This clonotype has ten or more counts. The rearrangement links TRBV12-3 or TRBV12-4 to TRBJ1-5; D might be TRBD1 (5 bases). Deletions cut 0 bases from V and 5 bases from J, with 11 bases between. This CDR3 contains 15 residues. CDR3 DNA sequence: TGTGCCAGCAGTTTAGCGGGGTCGGGGCATCAGCCCCAGCATTTT. Translation: CASSLAGSGHQPQHF.

This clonotype appeared many times. This chain links TRBV12-3 or TRBV12-4 with TRBJ2-1; TRBD2 aligns across 10 bases. CDR3 size: 17 residues. J lost 0 bases, V lost 3 bases, and 5 bases had no gene match. CDR3 nucleotides: TGTGCCAGCAGTTTTTCGACTAGCGGGTTCTCCTACAATGAGCAGTTCTTC. This gives the protein CASSFSTSGFSYNEQFF.

This clonotype was detected only a few times. V gene TRBV5-1 combines with J gene TRBJ2-7; 11 bases align to TRBD2. Germline V CDR1 and CDR2: SGHRS, YFSETQ. Germline trimming cut 4 bases from V and 0 bases from J; bases unmatched to any gene: 6. This CDR3 has 16 residues. In DNA form, the CDR3 reads TGCGCCAGCAGCCAATCTAGCGGGGGGACCTCCTACGAGCAGTACTTC. As protein: CASSQSSGGTSYEQYF.

Ten or more counts support this clonotype. The chain combines TRBV5-1 with TRBJ2-3, with a possible D match to TRBD1 (6 bases). Deletions cut 7 bases from V and 1 base from J, with 13 bases between. Germline CDR1 SGHRS, CDR2 YFSETQ. This CDR3 region has 14 residues. CDR3 in amino acids: CASHQRQGTDTQYF. DNA for the CDR3: TGCGCCAGCCATCAGCGACAGGGCACAGATACGCAGTATTTT.

This clonotype was counted ten times or more. The chain recombines TRBV27 with TRBJ1-1; 7 nucleotides line up with TRBD1. The CDR3 sequence is 16 residues long. With 5 bases clipped from V and 5 bases from J, the junction kept 14 bases outside the gene matches. Germline V gene sequence: CDR1 MNHEY, CDR2 SMNVEV (reference sequence). The CDR3 coding sequence is TGTGCCAGCAGTCCCAAGGGGGCTGGGAGGGGGACTGAAGCTTTCTTT. Translation gives CASSPKGAGRGTEAFF.

The chain uses TRBV30 and TRBJ2-2; 10 bases match TRBD1. J gave up 5 bases and V 5 bases, and 5 bases lay outside the gene matches. CDR1 is GTSNPN and CDR2 is SVGIG in the germline V gene (reference sequence). This CDR3 has 14 residues. CDR3 in DNA: TGTGCCTGGTTTGACAGGGGGCCTACCGGGGAGCTGTTTTTT. Amino acid sequence: CAWFDRGPTGELFF.

About this clonotype itself: One end of the junction varies from germline; a read error may be responsible. The V gene is TRBV6-5, the J gene TRBJ2-7, with D perhaps matching TRBD1 (6 bases). Germline CDR1 is MNHEY and CDR2 is SVGAGI. The CDR3 runs 15 residues. The CDR3, as DNA: TGTGCCAGCAGTTACTCACGCAGGGGAGCCTACGAGCTGTACTTC. Its translation: CASSYSRRGAYELYF.

This clonotype was recorded many times. The chain joins TRBV27 to TRBJ2-1; TRBD2 matches 13 bases. V shed 3 bases and J 9 bases; nucleotides not matched to a gene: 5. Germline values: CDR1 MNHEY, CDR2 SMNVEV (reference sequence). This CDR3 contains 15 residues. The CDR3 is CASSFTSGGASEQFF. CDR3 DNA: TGTGCCAGCAGTTTTACTAGCGGGGGGGCCAGTGAGCAGTTCTTC.

This chain uses TRBV7-2 with TRBJ1-3; D is uncertain. Between the trimmed V and J ends, which lost 5 bases and 0 bases, there was a span of 8 bases. This CDR3 is built from 14 residues. CDR1 and CDR2 from the germline V gene are SGHTA and FQGNSA. The CDR3 reads CASSPLSSGNTIYF. In nucleotides, the CDR3 is TGTGCCAGCAGCCCCCTAAGCTCTGGAAACACCATATATTTT.